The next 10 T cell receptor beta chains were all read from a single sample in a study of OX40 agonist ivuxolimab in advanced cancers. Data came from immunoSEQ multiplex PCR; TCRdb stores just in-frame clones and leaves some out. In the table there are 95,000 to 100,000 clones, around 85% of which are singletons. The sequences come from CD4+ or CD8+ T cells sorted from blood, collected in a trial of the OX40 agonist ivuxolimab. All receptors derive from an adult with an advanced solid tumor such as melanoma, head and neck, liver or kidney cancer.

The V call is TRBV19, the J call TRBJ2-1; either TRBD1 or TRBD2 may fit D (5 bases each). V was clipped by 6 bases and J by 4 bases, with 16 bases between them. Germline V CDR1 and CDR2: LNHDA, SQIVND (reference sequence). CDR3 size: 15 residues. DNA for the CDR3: TGTGCCAGTAGCGCGGGTCGTCAGGGATACAATGAGCAGTTCTTC. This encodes CASSAGRQGYNEQFF.

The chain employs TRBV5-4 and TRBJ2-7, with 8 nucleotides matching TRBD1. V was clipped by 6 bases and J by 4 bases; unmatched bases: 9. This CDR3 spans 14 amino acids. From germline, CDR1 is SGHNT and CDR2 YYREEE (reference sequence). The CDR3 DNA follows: TGTGCCAGCACCCCTGGACAGGGTCGTTACGAGCAGTACTTC. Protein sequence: CASTPGQGRYEQYF.

The DNA for the CDR3 is TGCAGCGTTGCAGTCGGCAATCAGCCCCAGCATTTT. Translating gives CSVAVGNQPQHF. The chain uses TRBV29-1 and TRBJ1-5; unclear D gene. CDR3 length equals 12 residues. V shed 4 bases and J shed 2 bases, with 6 bases lying between them. Germline loops: CDR1 SQVTM, CDR2 ANQGSEA.

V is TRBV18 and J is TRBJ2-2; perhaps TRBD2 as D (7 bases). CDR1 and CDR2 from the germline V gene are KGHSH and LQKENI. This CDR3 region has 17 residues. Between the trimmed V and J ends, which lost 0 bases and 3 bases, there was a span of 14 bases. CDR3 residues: CASSPPGGGRDTGELFF. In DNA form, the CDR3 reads TGTGCCAGCTCACCACCGGGCGGGGGCCGGGACACCGGGGAGCTGTTTTTT.

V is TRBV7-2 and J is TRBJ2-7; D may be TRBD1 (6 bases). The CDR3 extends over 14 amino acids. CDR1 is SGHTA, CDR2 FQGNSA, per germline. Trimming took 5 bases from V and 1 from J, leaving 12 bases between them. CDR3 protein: CASSLSRGSYEQYF. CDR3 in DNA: TGTGCCAGCAGCCTTAGTAGGGGGTCCTACGAGCAGTACTTC.

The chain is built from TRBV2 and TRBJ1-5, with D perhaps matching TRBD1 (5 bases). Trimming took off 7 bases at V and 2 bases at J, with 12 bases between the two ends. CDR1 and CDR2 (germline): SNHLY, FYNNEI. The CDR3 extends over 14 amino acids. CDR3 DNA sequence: TGTGCCAGCACCAAGGACACAGGCAATCAGCCCCAGCATTTT. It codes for CASTKDTGNQPQHF.

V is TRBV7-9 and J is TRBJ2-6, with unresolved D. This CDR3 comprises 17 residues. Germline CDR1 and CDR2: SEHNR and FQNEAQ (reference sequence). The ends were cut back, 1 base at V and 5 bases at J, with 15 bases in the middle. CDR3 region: CASSLVRTAGWANVLTF. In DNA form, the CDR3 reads TGTGCCAGCAGCTTAGTTCGTACAGCTGGGTGGGCCAACGTCCTGACTTTC.

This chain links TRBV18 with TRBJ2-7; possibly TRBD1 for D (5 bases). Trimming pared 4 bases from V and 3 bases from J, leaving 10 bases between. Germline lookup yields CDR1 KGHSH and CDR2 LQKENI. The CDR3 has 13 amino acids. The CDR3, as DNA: TGTGCCAGCTCACTAGGGGCAGGCTACGAGCAGTACTTC. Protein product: CASSLGAGYEQYF. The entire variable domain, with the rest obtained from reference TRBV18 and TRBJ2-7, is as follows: NAGVMQNPRHLVRRRGQEARLRCSPMKGHSHVYWYRQLPEEGLKFMVYLQKENIIDESGMPKERFSAEFPKEGPSILRIQQVVRGDSAAYFCASSLGAGYEQYFGPGTRLTVT.

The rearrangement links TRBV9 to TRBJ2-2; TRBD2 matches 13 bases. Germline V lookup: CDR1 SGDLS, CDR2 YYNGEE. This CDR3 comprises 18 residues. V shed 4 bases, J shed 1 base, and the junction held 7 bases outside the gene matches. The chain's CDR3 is CASSSRTSGGLNTGELFF. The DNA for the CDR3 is TGTGCCAGCAGCTCCCGGACTAGCGGGGGCCTGAACACCGGGGAGCTGTTTTTT.

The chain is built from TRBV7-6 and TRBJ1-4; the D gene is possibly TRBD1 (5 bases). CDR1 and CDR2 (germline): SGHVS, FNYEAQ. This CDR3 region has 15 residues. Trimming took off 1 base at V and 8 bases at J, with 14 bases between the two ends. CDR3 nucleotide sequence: TGTGCCAGCAGCTTAGTGACCGGGGCCTCGGAAAAACTGTTTTTT. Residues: CASSLVTGASEKLFF.